This T cell receptor (beta chain) was identified in a study of cytomegalovirus exposure and HLA in healthy donors. Concerning this clone: Its antigen is not identified.

The CDR3 sequence is 13 residues long. The V gene end was trimmed by 4 bases and the J gene end by 10 bases; junction bases not matched to a gene: 10. The germline V gene has CDR1 SGHDT and CDR2 YYEEEE. Findings and caveats of the study: A subsequent analysis found that TCR clusters from the first cohort also tended to co-occur in the 120 validation repertoires, with 94% of cluster scores above 0.

Here immunoSEQ multiplex PCR was the method, and the copy in TCRdb shows in-frame clones only, minus some. Of 120,000 to 150,000 clones in the sample, roughly 90% were seen once. The sequence was collected from a man aged 18 to 30 in good health and CMV-seropositive. The V call is TRBV5-6, the J call TRBJ1-2; 7 nucleotides align to TRBD1. Sequenced input: PBMCs. The CDR3 region has the DNA TGTGCCAGCAGCCAAATCAGACAGGGAGACTACACCTTC. Translation: CASSQIRQGDYTF. The whole variable domain, filled in from reference TRBV5-6 and TRBJ1-2, reads DAGVTQSPTHLIKTRGQQVTLRCSPKSGHDTVSWYQQALGQGPQFIFQYYEEEERQRGNFPDRFSGHQFPNYSSELNVNALLLGDSALYLCASSQIRQGDYTFGSGTRLTVV.